This T cell receptor (beta chain) is drawn from a study of shared clonotypes between healthy human individuals. Germline V gene sequence: CDR1 LNHDA, CDR2 SQIVND (reference sequence). This CDR3 has 14 residues. With 2 bases clipped from V and 2 bases from J, the junction kept 1 base outside the gene matches. Across several immunoSEQ plates, the genomic DNA of each subset was split evenly. Using immunoSEQ multiplex PCR, the repertoire was profiled, and TCRdb retains in-frame clones only, with some absent. The table includes more than 2 million clones, roughly 95% detected once. Sequences were obtained from naive CD4+ T cells sorted from blood. Subset in this sample: CD45RA+ positively selected. The sequence derives from a man aged 18 to 30 in good health. The rearrangement links TRBV19 to TRBJ2-7; TRBD1 agrees at 9 bases. The CDR3 loop is CASSIHRGPYEQYF. CDR3 nucleotides: TGTGCCAGTAGTATACACAGGGGGCCCTACGAGCAGTACTTC.